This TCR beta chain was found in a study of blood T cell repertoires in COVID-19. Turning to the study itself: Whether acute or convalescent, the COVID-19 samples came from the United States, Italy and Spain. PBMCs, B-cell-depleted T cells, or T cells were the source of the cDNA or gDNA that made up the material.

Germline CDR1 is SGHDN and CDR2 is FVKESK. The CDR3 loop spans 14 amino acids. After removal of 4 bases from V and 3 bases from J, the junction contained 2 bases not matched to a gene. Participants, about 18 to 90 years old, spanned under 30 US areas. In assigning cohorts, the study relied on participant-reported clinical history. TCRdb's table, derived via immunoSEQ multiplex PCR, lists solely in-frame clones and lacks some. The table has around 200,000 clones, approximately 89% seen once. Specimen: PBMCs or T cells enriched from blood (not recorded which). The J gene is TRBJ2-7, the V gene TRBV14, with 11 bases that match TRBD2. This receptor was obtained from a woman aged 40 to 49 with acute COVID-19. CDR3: CASSPLAGGYEQYF. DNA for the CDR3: TGTGCCAGCAGCCCCCTAGCGGGAGGCTACGAGCAGTACTTC.